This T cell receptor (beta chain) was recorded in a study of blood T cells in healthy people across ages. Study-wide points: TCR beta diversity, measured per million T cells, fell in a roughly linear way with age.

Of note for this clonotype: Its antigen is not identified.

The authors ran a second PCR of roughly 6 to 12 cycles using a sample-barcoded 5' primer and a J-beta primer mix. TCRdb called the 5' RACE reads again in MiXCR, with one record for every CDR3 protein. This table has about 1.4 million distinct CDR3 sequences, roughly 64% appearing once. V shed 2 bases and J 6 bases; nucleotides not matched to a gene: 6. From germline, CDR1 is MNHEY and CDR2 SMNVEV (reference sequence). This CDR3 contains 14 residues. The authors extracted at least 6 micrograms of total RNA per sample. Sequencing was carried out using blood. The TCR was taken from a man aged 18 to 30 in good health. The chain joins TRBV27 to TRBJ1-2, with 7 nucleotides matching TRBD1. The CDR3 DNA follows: TGTGCCAGCAGTTTAGGGCAGGGGGGCGATGGCTACACCTTC. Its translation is CASSLGQGGDGYTF.